This TCR beta chain was identified during a study of regulatory T cells in long-lasting Graves disease. On the study more broadly: Over-5-year antithyroid drug use with positive TSH receptor antibodies defined persistent Graves' disease in the study.

The time point is: persistent/refractory GD, antithyroid drugs over 5 years with positive TRAb. Preparation of the TCR library used RNA extracted from PBMCs. About this clonotype: Its cognate antigen is unknown.

Sequencing libraries for TCR beta were prepared with iRepertoire HTBI primers and Arm-PCR of CDR3 regions. Via MiXCR, TCRdb re-called the multiplex PCR reads, giving one row per CDR3 protein. The sample yields almost 350,000 distinct CDR3 sequences, roughly a fifth seen once. Study outcomes and limitations: There was favoring of TRBV28, TRBJ1-2 and TRBJ2-5 in persistent disease.

J was trimmed by 4 bases and V by 6 bases; bases with no gene match: 9. Germline V gene lookup returns CDR1 LGHNA and CDR2 YSLEER. The CDR3 runs to 15 residues. The chain couples TRBV4-3 to TRBJ1-2, with 9 bases matching TRBD1. The material was peripheral blood mononuclear cells (PBMCs), obtained when the disease was refractory, from a patient treated with antithyroid drugs. The clonotype comes from a female donor with Graves disease. Here the CDR3 reads CASSLRDREAYGYTF. DNA for the CDR3: TGCGCCAGCAGTCTCCGGGACAGGGAGGCCTATGGCTACACCTTC.